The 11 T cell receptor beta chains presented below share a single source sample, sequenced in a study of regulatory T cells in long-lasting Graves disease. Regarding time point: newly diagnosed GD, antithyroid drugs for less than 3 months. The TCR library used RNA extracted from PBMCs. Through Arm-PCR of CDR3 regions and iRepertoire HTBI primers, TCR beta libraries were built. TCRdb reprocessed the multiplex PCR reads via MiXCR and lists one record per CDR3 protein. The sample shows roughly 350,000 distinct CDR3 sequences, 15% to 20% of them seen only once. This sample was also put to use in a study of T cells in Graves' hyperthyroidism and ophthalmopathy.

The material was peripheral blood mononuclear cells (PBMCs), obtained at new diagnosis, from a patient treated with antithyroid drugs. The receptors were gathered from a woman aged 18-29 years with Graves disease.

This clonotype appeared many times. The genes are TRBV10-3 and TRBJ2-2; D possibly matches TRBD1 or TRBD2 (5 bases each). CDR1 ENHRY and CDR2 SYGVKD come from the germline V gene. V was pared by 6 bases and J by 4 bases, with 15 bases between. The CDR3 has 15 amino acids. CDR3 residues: CAIRSGQGATGELFF. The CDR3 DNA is TGTGCCATCAGGTCGGGGCAGGGCGCCACCGGGGAGCTGTTTTTT.

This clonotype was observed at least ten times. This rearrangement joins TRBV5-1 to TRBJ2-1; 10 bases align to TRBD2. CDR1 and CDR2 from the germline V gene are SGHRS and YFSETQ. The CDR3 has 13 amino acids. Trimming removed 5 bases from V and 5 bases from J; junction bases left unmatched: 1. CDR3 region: CASRSGGDNEQFF. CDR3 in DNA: TGCGCCAGCAGGAGCGGGGGGGACAATGAGCAGTTCTTC.

The chain's CDR3 is CSARPGGVGELFF. CDR3 sequence (DNA): TGCAGTGCTAGACCGGGCGGCGTGGGGGAGCTGTTTTTT. The V gene is TRBV20-1, the J gene TRBJ2-2, with D uncertain. There are 13 residues in the CDR3. With 2 bases removed from V and 8 bases from J, the gap between germline ends came to 12 bases. Germline assignment: CDR1 DFQATT and CDR2 SNEGSKA (reference sequence).

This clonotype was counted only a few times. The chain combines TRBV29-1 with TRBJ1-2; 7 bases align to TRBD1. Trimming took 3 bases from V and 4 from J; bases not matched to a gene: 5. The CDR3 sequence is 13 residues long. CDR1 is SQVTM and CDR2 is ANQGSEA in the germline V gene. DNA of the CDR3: TGCAGCGTTGAGGGGGACAGAATCTATGGCTACACCTTC. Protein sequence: CSVEGDRIYGYTF. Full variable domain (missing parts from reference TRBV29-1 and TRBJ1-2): SAVISQKPSRDICQRGTSLTIQCQVDSQVTMMFWYRQQPGQSLTLIATANQGSEATYESGFVIDKFPISRPNLTFSTLTVSNMSPEDSSIYLCSVEGDRIYGYTFGSGTRLTVV.

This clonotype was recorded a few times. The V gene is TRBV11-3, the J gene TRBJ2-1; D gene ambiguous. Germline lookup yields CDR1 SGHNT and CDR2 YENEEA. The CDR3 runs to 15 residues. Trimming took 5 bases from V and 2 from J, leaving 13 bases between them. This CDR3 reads CASSPSGYPYNEQFF. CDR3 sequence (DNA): TGTGCCAGCAGCCCTTCGGGTTATCCCTACAATGAGCAGTTCTTC.

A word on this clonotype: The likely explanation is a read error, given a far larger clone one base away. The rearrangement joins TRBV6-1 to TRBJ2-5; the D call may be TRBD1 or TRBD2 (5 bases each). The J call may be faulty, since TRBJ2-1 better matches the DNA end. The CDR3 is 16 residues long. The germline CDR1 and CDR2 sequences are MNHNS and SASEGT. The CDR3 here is CASGDGRGPPNREQFF. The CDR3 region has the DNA TGTGCCAGCGGGGACGGTCGGGGACCTCCCAATCGTGAGCAGTTCTTC.

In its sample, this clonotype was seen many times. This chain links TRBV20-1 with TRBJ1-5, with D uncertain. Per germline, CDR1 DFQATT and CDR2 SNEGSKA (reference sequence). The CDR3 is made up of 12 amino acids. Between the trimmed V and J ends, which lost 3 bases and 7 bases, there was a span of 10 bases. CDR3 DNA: TGCAGTGCTAGTAGCGGCGGCCAGCCCCAGCATTTT. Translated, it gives CSASSGGQPQHF.

The CDR3 region is CASSSSDGYGYTF. As DNA, the CDR3 is TGTGCCAGCAGCTCCTCGGACGGATATGGCTACACCTTC. V usage is TRBV7-3 and J usage is TRBJ1-2; D call uncertain. Germline loops: CDR1 SGHTA, CDR2 FQGTGA. Trimming cost V 4 bases and J 5 bases, with 11 bases left between them. This CDR3 has 13 residues.

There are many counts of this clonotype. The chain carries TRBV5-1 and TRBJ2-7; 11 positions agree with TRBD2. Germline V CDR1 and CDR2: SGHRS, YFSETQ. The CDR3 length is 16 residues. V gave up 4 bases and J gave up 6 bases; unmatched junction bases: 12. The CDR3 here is CASSARRLAGTGEQYF. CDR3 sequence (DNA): TGCGCCAGCAGCGCCCGCCGACTAGCGGGGACGGGCGAGCAGTACTTC.

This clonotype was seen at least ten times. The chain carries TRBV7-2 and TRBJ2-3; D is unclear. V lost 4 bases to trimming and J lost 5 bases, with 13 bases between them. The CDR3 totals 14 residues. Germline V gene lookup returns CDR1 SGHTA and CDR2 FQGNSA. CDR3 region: CASSSSRSGDTQYF. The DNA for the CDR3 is TGTGCCAGCAGCTCCTCCCGGAGTGGAGATACGCAGTATTTT.

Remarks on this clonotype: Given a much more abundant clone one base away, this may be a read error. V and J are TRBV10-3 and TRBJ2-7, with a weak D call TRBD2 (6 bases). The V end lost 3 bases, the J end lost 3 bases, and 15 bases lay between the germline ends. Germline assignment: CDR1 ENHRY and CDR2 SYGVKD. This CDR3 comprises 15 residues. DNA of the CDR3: TGTGCCATCAGTGAATGCGGGGCGTCCTTCTACGAGCAGTACTTC. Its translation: CAISECGASFYEQYF.